This T cell receptor beta chain is drawn from a study of blood T cell repertoires in COVID-19. Assay used: immunoSEQ multiplex PCR; TCRdb lists only in-frame clones, some missing. This sample carries 100,000 to 150,000 clones, 80% to 90% of them seen once, and the ten largest clones take approximately 28%. Germline V gene data show CDR1 as SGHTA and CDR2 as FQGNSA. The CDR3 is made up of 16 amino acids. Losses at the gene ends were 5 bases for V and 2 bases for J; bases not matched to a gene: 9. The sample comprised peripheral blood. This TCR came from a man in his 70s with active or convalescent COVID-19. V usage is TRBV7-2 and J usage is TRBJ2-5, with 9 bases aligning to TRBD2. CDR3 sequence reads: CASSLTGTSRQETQYF. The CDR3 DNA follows: TGTGCCAGCAGCCTCACCGGGACTAGCAGACAAGAGACCCAGTACTTC.